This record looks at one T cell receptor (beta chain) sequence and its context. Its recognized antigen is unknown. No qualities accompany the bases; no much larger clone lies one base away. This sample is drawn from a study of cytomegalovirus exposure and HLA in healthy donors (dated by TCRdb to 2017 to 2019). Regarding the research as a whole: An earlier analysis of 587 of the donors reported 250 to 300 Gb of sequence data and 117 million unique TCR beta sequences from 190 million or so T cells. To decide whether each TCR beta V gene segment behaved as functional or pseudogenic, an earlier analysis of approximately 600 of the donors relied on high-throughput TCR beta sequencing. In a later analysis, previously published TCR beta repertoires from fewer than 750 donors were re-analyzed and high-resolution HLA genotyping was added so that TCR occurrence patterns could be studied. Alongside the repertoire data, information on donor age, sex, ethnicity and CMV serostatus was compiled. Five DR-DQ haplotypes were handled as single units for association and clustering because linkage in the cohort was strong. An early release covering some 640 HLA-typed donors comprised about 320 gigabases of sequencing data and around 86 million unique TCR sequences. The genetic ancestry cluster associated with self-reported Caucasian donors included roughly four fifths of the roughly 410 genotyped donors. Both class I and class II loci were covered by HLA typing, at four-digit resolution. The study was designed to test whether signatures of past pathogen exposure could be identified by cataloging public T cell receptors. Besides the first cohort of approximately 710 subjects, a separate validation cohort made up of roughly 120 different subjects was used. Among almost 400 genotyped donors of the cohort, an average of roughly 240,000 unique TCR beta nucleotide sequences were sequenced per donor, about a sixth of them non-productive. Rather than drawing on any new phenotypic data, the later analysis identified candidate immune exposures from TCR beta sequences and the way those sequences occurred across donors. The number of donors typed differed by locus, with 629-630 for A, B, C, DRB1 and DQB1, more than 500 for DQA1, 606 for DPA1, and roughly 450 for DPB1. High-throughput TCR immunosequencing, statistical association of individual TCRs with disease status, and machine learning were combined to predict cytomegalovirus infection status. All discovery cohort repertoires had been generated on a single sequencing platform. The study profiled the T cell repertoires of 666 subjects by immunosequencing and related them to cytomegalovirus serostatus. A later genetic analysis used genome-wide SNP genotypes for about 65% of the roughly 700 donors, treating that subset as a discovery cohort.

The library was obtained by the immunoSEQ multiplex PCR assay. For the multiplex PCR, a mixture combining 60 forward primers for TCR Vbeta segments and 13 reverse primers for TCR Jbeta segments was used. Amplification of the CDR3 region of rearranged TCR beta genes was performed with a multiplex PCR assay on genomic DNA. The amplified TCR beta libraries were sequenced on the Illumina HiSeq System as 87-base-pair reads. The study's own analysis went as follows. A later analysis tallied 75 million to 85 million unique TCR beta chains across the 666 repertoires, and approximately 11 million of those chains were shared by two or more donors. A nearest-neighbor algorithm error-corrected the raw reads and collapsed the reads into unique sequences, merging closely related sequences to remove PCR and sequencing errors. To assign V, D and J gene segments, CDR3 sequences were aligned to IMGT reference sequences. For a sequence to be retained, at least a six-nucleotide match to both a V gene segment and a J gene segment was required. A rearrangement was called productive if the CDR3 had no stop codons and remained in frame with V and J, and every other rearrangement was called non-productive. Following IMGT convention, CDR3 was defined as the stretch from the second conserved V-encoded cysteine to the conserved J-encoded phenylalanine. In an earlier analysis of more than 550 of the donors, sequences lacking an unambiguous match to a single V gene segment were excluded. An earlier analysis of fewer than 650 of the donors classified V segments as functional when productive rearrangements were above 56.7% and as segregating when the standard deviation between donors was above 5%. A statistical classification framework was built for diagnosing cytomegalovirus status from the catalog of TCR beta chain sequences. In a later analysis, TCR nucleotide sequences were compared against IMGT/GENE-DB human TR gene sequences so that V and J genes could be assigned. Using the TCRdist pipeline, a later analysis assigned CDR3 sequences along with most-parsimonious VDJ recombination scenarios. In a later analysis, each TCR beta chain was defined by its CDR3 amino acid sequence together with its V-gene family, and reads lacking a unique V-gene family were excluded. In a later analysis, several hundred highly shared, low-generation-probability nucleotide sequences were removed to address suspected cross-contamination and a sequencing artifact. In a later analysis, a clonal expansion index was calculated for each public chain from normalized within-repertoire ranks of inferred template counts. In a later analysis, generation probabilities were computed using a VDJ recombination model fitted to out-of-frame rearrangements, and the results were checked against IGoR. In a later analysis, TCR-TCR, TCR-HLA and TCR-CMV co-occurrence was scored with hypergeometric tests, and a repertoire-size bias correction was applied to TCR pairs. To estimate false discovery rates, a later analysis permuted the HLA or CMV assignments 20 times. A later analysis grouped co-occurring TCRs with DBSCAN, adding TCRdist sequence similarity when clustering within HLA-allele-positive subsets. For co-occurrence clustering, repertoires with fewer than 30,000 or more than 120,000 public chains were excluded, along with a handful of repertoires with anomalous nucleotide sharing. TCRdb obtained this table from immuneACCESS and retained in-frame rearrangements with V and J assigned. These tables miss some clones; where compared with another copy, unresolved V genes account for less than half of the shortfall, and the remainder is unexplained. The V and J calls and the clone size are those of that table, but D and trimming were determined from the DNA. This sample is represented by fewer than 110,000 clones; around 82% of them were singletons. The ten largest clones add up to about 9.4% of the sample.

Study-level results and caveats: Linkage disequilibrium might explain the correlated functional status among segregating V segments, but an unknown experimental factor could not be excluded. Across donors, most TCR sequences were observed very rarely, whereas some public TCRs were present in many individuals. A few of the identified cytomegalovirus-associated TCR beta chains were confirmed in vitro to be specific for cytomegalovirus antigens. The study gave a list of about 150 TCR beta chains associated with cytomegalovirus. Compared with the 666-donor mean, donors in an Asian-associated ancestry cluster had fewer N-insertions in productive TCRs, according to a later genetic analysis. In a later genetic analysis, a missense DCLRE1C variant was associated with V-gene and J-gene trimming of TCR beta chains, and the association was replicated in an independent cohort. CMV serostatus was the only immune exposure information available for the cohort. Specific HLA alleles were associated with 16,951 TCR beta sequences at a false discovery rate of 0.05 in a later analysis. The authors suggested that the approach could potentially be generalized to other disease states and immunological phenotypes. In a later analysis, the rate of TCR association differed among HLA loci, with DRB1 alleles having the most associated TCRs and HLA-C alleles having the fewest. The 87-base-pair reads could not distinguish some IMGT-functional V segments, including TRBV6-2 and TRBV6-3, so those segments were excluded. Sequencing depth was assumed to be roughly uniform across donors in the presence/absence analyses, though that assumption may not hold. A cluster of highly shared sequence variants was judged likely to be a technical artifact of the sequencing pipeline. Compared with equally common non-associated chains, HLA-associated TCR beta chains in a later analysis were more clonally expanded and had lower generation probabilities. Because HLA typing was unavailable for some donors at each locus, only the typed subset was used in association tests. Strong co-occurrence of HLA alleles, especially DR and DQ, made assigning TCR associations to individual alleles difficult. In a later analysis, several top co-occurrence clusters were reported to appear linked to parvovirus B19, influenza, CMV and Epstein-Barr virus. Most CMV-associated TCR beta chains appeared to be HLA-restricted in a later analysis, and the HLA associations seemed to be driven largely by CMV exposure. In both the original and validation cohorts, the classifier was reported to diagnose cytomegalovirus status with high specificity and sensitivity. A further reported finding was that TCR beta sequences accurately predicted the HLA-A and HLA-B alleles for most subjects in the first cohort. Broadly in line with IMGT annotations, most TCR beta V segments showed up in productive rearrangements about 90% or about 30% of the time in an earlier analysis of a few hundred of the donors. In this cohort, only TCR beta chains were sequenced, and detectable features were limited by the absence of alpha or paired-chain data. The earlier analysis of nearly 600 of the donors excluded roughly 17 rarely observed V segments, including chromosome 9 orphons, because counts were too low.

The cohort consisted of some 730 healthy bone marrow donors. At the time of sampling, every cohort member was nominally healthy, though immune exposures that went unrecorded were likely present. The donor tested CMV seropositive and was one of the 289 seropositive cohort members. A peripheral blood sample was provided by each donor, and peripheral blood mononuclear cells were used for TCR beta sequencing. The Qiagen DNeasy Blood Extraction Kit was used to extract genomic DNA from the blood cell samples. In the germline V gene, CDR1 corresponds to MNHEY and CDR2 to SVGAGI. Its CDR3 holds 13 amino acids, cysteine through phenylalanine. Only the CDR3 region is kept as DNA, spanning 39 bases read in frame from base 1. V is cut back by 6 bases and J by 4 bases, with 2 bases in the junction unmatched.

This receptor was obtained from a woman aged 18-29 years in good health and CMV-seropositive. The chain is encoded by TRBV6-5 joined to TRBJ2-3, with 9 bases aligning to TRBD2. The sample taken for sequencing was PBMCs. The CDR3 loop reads CASRAGGSDTQYF. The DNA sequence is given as TGTGCCAGCAGAGCGGGAGGCTCAGATACGCAGTATTTT.